The source of this T cell receptor beta chain is a study of blood T cell repertoires in COVID-19. Study information: Acute and convalescent COVID-19 samples came from the United States, Italy and Spain. Sources were T cells, B-cell-depleted T cells, or PBMCs; the material itself was cDNA or gDNA.

Trimming removed 4 bases from V and 7 bases from J; junction bases left unmatched: 7. Germline V lookup: CDR1 SGHTS, CDR2 YDEGEE. The length of the CDR3 is 14 residues. Study processing details: Estimated nucleated cell counts came from reference gene primer amplification. TCRdb's copy holds only in-frame clones and misses some; the assay was immunoSEQ multiplex PCR. V and J calls and clone size are those listed in that table; D and trimming were worked out from the DNA. The sample records approximately 68,000 clones, 65% to 90% being singletons. The J gene is TRBJ1-5, the V gene TRBV5-8, with 8 bases lining up with TRBD1. The receptor's source is a woman aged 60-70 years with acute or convalescent COVID-19. The material sequenced was peripheral blood. CDR3 loop: CASSLQGGGQPQHF. CDR3 in DNA: TGTGCCAGCAGCCTACAGGGGGGAGGCCAGCCCCAGCATTTT.